This T cell receptor beta chain emerged from a study of cytomegalovirus exposure and HLA in healthy donors. Study background: Approximately 80 million unique TCRs, all from HLA-typed donors, were included in an early release of the data.

The study, taken as a whole, reports: Most likely, a cluster of highly shared sequence variants arose as a sequencing artifact.

On this clone: The target antigen is unknown.

Primers for the PCR totalled 60 Vbeta and 13 Jbeta. The repertoire was sequenced with immunoSEQ multiplex PCR; TCRdb's copy has only in-frame clones and lacks some. Among 150,000 to 200,000 clones listed, 10% to 15% were seen once. The CDR3 is 14 residues long. CDR1 and CDR2 (germline): SGHVS, FNYEAQ. V was cut by 5 bases and J by 3 bases, with 8 bases left in between. The TCR sequence derives from a man aged 45-65 years in good health and CMV-seropositive. Sequencing used PBMCs. The rearrangement joins TRBV7-6 to TRBJ1-6, with D tentatively TRBD1 (6 bases). CDR3 bases: TGTGCCAGCAGCCGGGACAACTATAATTCACCCCTCCACTTT. Protein product: CASSRDNYNSPLHF.